This TCR beta chain appears in the sequencing data of a study of shared clonotypes between healthy human individuals. Whole-study results and caveats: Larger richness was generally estimated for naive than memory subsets. How much donors shared clonotypes was expected to be affected by sequencing depth. Generation of non-shared clonotypes was less probable than generation of clonotypes shared by all four donors.

Remarks on this clone: Its antigen is as yet unknown.

Healthy HIV-negative adults without recent acute infections or vaccinations served as donors. Germline lookup yields CDR1 SEHNR and CDR2 FQNEAQ (reference sequence). The junction had 8 bases not matched to a gene; V was cut back by 1 base and J by 5 bases. CDR3 length equals 16 residues. Data came from immunoSEQ multiplex PCR; TCRdb stores just in-frame clones and leaves some out. The table records around 1,000,000 clones, around 77% of them present only once. Sample: memory CD4+ T cells from PBMCs. Subset here: CD45RA-negative fraction. The chain joins TRBV7-9 to TRBJ2-5; 9 bases line up with TRBD2. The sequence derives from a man between 18 and 35 years old in good health. Some clones in this sample may be carry-over from other donors' samples. The CDR3 protein is CASSLVISGGSETQYF. The CDR3 DNA sequence: TGTGCCAGCAGCTTAGTAATTAGCGGGGGAAGCGAGACCCAGTACTTC. Full variable domain (rest looked up from reference TRBV7-9 and TRBJ2-5): DTGVSQNPRHKITKRGQNVTFRCDPISEHNRLYWYRQTLGQGPEFLTYFQNEAQLEKSRLLSDRFSAERPKGSFSTLEIQRTEQGDSAMYLCASSLVISGGSETQYFGPGTRLLVL.